This T cell receptor beta chain was found in a study of cytomegalovirus exposure and HLA in healthy donors. General study findings and limits: A later analysis appeared to link common viral pathogens to several of the most significant clusters. The sole available immune exposure information was CMV serostatus.

PCR involved 60 Vbeta and 13 Jbeta primers. In the original analysis: The count from a later analysis was 79 million or so unique TCR beta chains, some 9.9 million of them shared. The table came from immunoSEQ multiplex PCR; TCRdb's copy has only in-frame clones and leaves some out. V and J calls and clone size are those listed in that table; D and trimming were worked out from the DNA. Of nearly 65,000 clones listed, around 73% are singletons. This clone was seen more than once but under ten times. Its target is not known. With V trimmed by 0 bases and J by 4 bases, 5 bases remained unmatched. The CDR3 runs to 16 residues. The germline V gene encodes CDR1 LGHNA and CDR2 YNFKEQ.

Sequenced input: PBMCs. The source of this sequence is a man aged 45-65 years in good health and CMV-seronegative. J is TRBJ2-7 and V is TRBV4-2; 11 bases line up with TRBD2. CDR3 in DNA: TGTGCCAGCAGCCAAGATCTCGCTAGCGGGGGGTACGAGCAGTACTTC. Protein product: CASSQDLASGGYEQYF.